A selection of T cell receptor beta chains follows, all from one sample in a study of shared clonotypes between healthy human individuals. Sequencing used immunoSEQ multiplex PCR; TCRdb keeps in-frame clones, though not all of them. The profile shows roughly 500,000 clones, roughly 77% of them singletons. The sequenced material came from PBMCs. These receptors came from a woman between 35 and 50 years old in good health. Some clones in this sample may be carry-over from other donors' samples. CDR3s include the opening cysteine and the closing phenylalanine or tryptophan. Fields, in order: clone size, V gene, J gene, D gene, CDR3 protein, CDR3 DNA. A D gene is named only where the DNA matches it firmly. Where a row states a size, it is once, few, many or the class of an expanded clone; other rows omit it.

NA,TRBV7-9,TRBJ2-1,TRBD1,CASSSPGQGGYEQFF,TGTGCCAGCAGCTCTCCCGGACAGGGGGGTTATGAGCAGTTCTTC
NA,TRBV7-9,TRBJ2-2,TRBD1,CASSLGQGETGELFF,TGTGCCAGCAGCCTGGGACAGGGGGAAACCGGGGAGCTGTTTTTT
NA,TRBV5-6,TRBJ1-4,NA,CASSFYGQQGGKLFF,TGTGCCAGCAGCTTTTATGGCCAACAGGGTGGGAAACTGTTTTTT
NA,TRBV9,TRBJ1-2,NA,CASSSQSSPENYGYTF,TGTGCCAGCAGCTCCCAATCATCACCCGAAAACTATGGCTACACCTTC
NA,TRBV28,TRBJ1-1,NA,CASTVRRMNTEAFF,TGTGCCAGCACCGTCAGGCGGATGAACACTGAAGCTTTCTTT
NA,TRBV15,TRBJ2-3,TRBD1,CATSSRTGWIADTQYF,TGTGCCACCAGCAGTCGGACAGGGTGGATTGCAGATACGCAGTATTTT
NA,TRBV30,TRBJ2-3,NA,CAWSVGRDVDTQYF,TGTGCCTGGAGTGTAGGGCGGGACGTAGATACGCAGTATTTT
NA,TRBV9,TRBJ2-1,NA,CASSVVDLGRDEQFF,TGTGCCAGCAGCGTAGTCGATCTAGGCCGCGATGAGCAGTTCTTC
NA,TRBV23-1,TRBJ2-7,TRBD1,CASSQSAHRDSYEQYF,TGCGCCAGCAGTCAATCAGCGCACAGGGACAGCTACGAGCAGTACTTC
NA,TRBV7-8,TRBJ1-3,NA,CASGRARGNTIYF,TGTGCCAGCGGCAGGGCCAGGGGAAACACCATATATTTT
NA,TRBV10-2,TRBJ2-3,NA,CASEGDYTDTQYF,TGCGCCAGCGAGGGCGACTACACAGATACGCAGTATTTT
few,TRBV4-3,TRBJ1-2,NA,CASSQDHRDFYGYTF,TGCGCCAGCAGCCAAGATCATAGGGATTTCTATGGCTACACCTTC
NA,TRBV27,TRBJ2-1,NA,CASRGTDNEQFF,TGTGCCAGTCGGGGGACCGACAATGAGCAGTTCTTC
NA,TRBV11-2,TRBJ1-2,TRBD1,CASTFNSQGAGYTF,TGTGCCAGCACCTTCAATTCTCAGGGGGCTGGCTACACCTTC
NA,TRBV27,TRBJ1-3,TRBD1,CASSSDRGPGNTIYF,TGTGCCAGCAGTTCGGACAGGGGGCCTGGAAACACCATATATTTT
NA,TRBV4-2,TRBJ2-7,NA,CASSHNPHEQYF,TGTGCCAGCAGCCACAACCCCCACGAGCAGTACTTC
NA,TRBV30,TRBJ1-3,NA,CAWIREFGNTIYF,TGTGCCTGGATCAGGGAGTTTGGAAACACCATATATTTT
NA,TRBV4-3,TRBJ2-3,TRBD2,CASSQGGGTSGRAGATQYF,TGCGCCAGCAGCCAAGGGGGTGGGACTAGCGGGAGGGCCGGGGCTACGCAGTATTTT
once,TRBV7-9,TRBJ2-7,NA,CASSLEGFTHEQYF,TGTGCCAGCAGCTTAGAGGGGTTTACCCACGAGCAGTACTTC
NA,TRBV25-1,TRBJ2-7,TRBD2,CASRGLWTEFTYEQYF,TGTGCCAGCAGGGGACTATGGACGGAATTCACCTACGAGCAGTACTTC
NA,TRBV9,TRBJ2-7,TRBD1,CAGSVSGQAYEQYF,TGTGCCGGCAGCGTATCAGGACAGGCCTACGAGCAGTACTTC
NA,TRBV28,TRBJ2-7,NA,CASSLFVQVSYEQYF,TGTGCCAGCAGTTTATTCGTCCAGGTATCCTACGAGCAGTACTTC
NA,TRBV2,TRBJ2-7,NA,CASSVRISYEQYF,TGTGCCAGCAGTGTCAGGATCTCCTACGAGCAGTACTTC
few,TRBV2,TRBJ1-5,NA,CASSENRNQPQHF,TGTGCCAGCAGTGAAAACAGAAATCAGCCCCAGCATTTT
NA,TRBV19,TRBJ2-1,TRBD2,CASSIEGWEGQNEQFF,TGTGCCAGTAGTATCGAGGGGTGGGAGGGCCAGAATGAGCAGTTCTTC
NA,TRBV5-6,TRBJ2-3,NA,CASSFLGGWATDAQYF,TGTGCCAGCAGCTTCCTGGGGGGTTGGGCCACAGATGCGCAGTATTTT
NA,TRBV7-2,TRBJ1-2,NA,CASSLDQATGRYGYTF,TGTGCCAGCAGCCTAGATCAAGCGACGGGCAGGTATGGCTACACCTTC
NA,TRBV25-1,TRBJ2-1,TRBD2,CASSSRLAGRLNEQFF,TGTGCCAGCAGCTCCCGACTAGCGGGCCGCCTCAATGAGCAGTTCTTC
NA,TRBV4-1,TRBJ2-5,TRBD2,CASSRPGTSGKETQYF,TGCGCCAGCAGCCGCCCCGGGACTAGCGGCAAAGAGACCCAGTACTTC
NA,TRBV7-2,TRBJ1-3,NA,CASSLQGFSGNTIYF,TGTGCCAGCAGCCTTCAGGGCTTCTCTGGAAACACCATATATTTT
once,TRBV29-1,TRBJ1-1,TRBD1,CSGGRGTASEAFF,TGCAGCGGAGGGAGGGGGACAGCGAGTGAAGCTTTCTTT
NA,TRBV6-1,TRBJ1-1,NA,CASSRGGTEAFF,TGTGCCAGCAGTAGGGGAGGCACTGAAGCTTTCTTT
NA,TRBV28,TRBJ2-7,NA,CASSLGYEQYF,TGTGCCAGCAGTCTGGGGTACGAGCAGTACTTC
NA,TRBV10-3,TRBJ2-5,NA,CAISEVAELQETQYF,TGTGCCATCAGTGAGGTGGCGGAACTCCAAGAGACCCAGTACTTC
NA,TRBV4-1,TRBJ2-5,NA,CASSQDWGAPETQYF,TGCGCCAGCAGCCAAGATTGGGGGGCCCCAGAGACCCAGTACTTC
NA,TRBV29-1,TRBJ1-1,TRBD1,CSGNNDRGPEAFF,TGCAGCGGGAATAACGACAGGGGGCCTGAAGCTTTCTTT
NA,TRBV21-1,TRBJ2-7,NA,CASSKVGQGGLAGVWEQYF,TGTGCCAGCAGCAAAGTGGGACAGGGGGGGCTAGCGGGAGTTTGGGAGCAGTACTTC
NA,TRBV7-2,TRBJ2-7,NA,CASSRSYEQYF,TGTGCCAGCAGTAGGTCCTACGAGCAGTACTTC
NA,TRBV10-2,TRBJ2-2,NA,CASGNSPVSTGELFF,TGCGCCAGCGGGAACTCACCCGTGAGCACCGGGGAGCTGTTTTTT
once,TRBV7-9,TRBJ2-3,NA,CASSLSTDTQYF,TGTGCCAGCAGCCTCAGCACAGATACGCAGTATTTT